These 15 T cell receptor beta chains came from one sample sequenced in a study of regulatory T cells in long-lasting Graves disease. The authors built TCR beta libraries using iRepertoire HTBI primers and Arm-PCR of CDR3 regions. TCRdb fed the multiplex PCR reads into MiXCR, producing one record per CDR3 protein. There are some 230,000 distinct CDR3 sequences in the sample; approximately 20% occur only once, and about 20% lies in the top ten. This sample's time point: newly diagnosed GD, antithyroid drugs for less than 3 months. Extracted RNA from PBMCs served as the source of the TCR library. The material was peripheral blood mononuclear cells (PBMCs), obtained at new diagnosis, from a patient treated with antithyroid drugs. These receptors came from a female donor with Graves disease.

This clonotype occurred many times. The J gene is TRBJ2-3, the V gene TRBV7-2; D might be TRBD1 (5 bases). Germline loops: CDR1 SGHTA, CDR2 FQGNSA. V was clipped by 3 bases and J by 0 bases, with 7 bases between them. The CDR3 length is 14 residues. The CDR3 sequence: CASSFRGSTDTQYF. CDR3 bases: TGTGCCAGCAGCTTTAGGGGTAGCACAGATACGCAGTATTTT.

This clonotype was seen ten or more times. The V gene is TRBV10-3, the J gene TRBJ2-7; 7 bases are a match to TRBD1. The CDR3 totals 12 residues. J gave up 3 bases and V 6 bases, and 2 bases lay outside the gene matches. Germline V lookup: CDR1 ENHRY, CDR2 SYGVKD. The CDR3 DNA follows: TGTGCCATCAGGCAGGGGGACTACGAGCAGTACTTC. Translation gives CAIRQGDYEQYF.

The rearrangement uses TRBV6-1 and TRBJ2-7; D is perhaps TRBD1 or TRBD2 (5 bases each). Germline V gives CDR1 MNHNS, CDR2 SASEGT. The germline V and J ends were trimmed by 6 bases and 6 bases, with 21 bases remaining between them. The length of the CDR3 is 15 residues. CDR3 region: CASSSTGRHSREQYF. CDR3 coding DNA: TGTGCCAGCAGCTCCACGGGACGGCACTCCCGCGAGCAGTACTTC.

This clonotype was recorded at least ten times. The gene calls are TRBV7-3 and TRBJ2-3, with 8 positions matching TRBD1. The CDR3 is 13 residues long. With V trimmed by 5 bases and J by 7 bases, 5 bases remained unmatched. Germline V lookup: CDR1 SGHTA, CDR2 FQGTGA. This CDR3 reads CASSPGQENTQYF. The CDR3 DNA follows: TGTGCCAGCAGCCCGGGACAGGAGAATACGCAGTATTTT.

Regarding this clonotype: A far larger clone differs by one base, so this is likely a read error. The chain is built from TRBV6-1 and TRBJ2-5, with 16 bases lining up with TRBD2. The CDR3 has 20 amino acids. The ends lost 1 base at V and 4 bases at J; junction bases unmatched: 12. Germline V gene lookup returns CDR1 MNHNS and CDR2 SASEGT. The CDR3 loop is CASSEDGMGLAGGFGETQYF. The CDR3 DNA reads as TGTGCCAGCAGTGAAGACGGAATGGGACTAGCGGGAGGGTTCGGAGAGACCCAGTACTTC.

In this sample, this clonotype turned up a few times. A read error likely explains this, since a far larger clone differs by one base. The chain links TRBV2 to TRBJ2-3; TRBD1 aligns across 10 bases. With the DNA end fitting TRBJ2-5 better, the J assignment may be wrong. Germline values: CDR1 SNHLY, CDR2 FYNNEI. The CDR3 is made up of 14 amino acids. This CDR3 reads CASNRDRGEEAQYF. In DNA, the CDR3 is TGTGCCAGCAATCGGGACAGGGGAGAAGAGGCCCAGTACTTC.

This clonotype was recorded many times. This chain connects TRBV7-8 to TRBJ1-3, with D unresolved. Trimming shortened V by 1 base and J by 4 bases, and 8 bases separated the two germline ends. Germline CDR1 reads SGHVS; CDR2 reads FQNEAQ. CDR3 length: 14 amino acids. CDR3 region: CASSLDGTGNTIYF. Written as DNA, the CDR3 is TGTGCCAGCAGCTTAGATGGAACAGGAAACACCATATATTTT.

There are many counts of this clonotype. This chain uses TRBV9 with TRBJ1-2; D is unclear. Germline-derived CDR1 and CDR2 are SGDLS and YYNGEE. The CDR3 spans 14 residues. V was cut by 0 bases and J by 3 bases, with 9 bases left in between. The CDR3 here is CASSVAGTDYGYTF. CDR3 sequence (DNA): TGTGCCAGCAGCGTAGCTGGAACAGACTATGGCTACACCTTC.

This clonotype was seen repeatedly, ten times or more. It is likely a read error, because the conserved phenylalanine at the end of the CDR3 is missing. The DNA is omitted, as the CDR3 cannot be located on it reliably, and the CDR3 follows TCRdb's listing. The rearrangement uses TRBV2 and TRBJ2-3; the D call TRBD1 from the table was never checked on the DNA. Germline CDR1 is SNHLY and CDR2 is FYNNEI. A total of 12 residues make up the CDR3, ends included. CDR3: CASSDPSQTESI.

This clonotype was recorded at least ten times. The genes are TRBV2 and TRBJ1-5; unclear D gene. CDR1 SNHLY and CDR2 FYNNEI come from the germline V gene. This CDR3 is built from 16 residues. The V end was cut by 4 bases, the J end by 0 bases, with 13 bases between. In DNA, the CDR3 is TGTGCCAGCAGTGGCCCCCGGGCCCGTAGCAATCAGCCCCAGCATTTT. Residues: CASSGPRARSNQPQHF.

This clonotype occurred many times. This chain connects TRBV3-1 to TRBJ1-2; a possible D gene is TRBD1 (6 bases). Trimming took off 1 base at V and 10 bases at J, with 10 bases between the two ends. The CDR3 has 12 residues. Germline V gene lookup returns CDR1 LGHDT and CDR2 YNNKEL (reference sequence). The CDR3 reads CASSQVQGDYTF. As DNA, the CDR3 is TGTGCCAGCAGCCAAGTACAGGGTGACTACACCTTC.

This clonotype was found many times. The chain combines TRBV13 with TRBJ1-1; D perhaps matches TRBD1 (6 bases). Germline values: CDR1 PRHDT, CDR2 FYEKMQ (reference sequence). The CDR3 loop spans 12 amino acids. Trimming removed 4 bases at V and 9 bases at J, with 12 bases between. The CDR3 DNA is TGTGCCAGCAGCTCAAGGACAGTACAAGCTTTCTTT. This sequence encodes CASSSRTVQAFF. Full variable domain (rest looked up from reference TRBV13 and TRBJ1-1): AAGVIQSPRHLIKEKRETATLKCYPIPRHDTVYWYQQGPGQDPQFLISFYEKMQSDKGSIPDRFSAQQFSDYHSELNMSSLELGDSALYFCASSSRTVQAFFGQGTRLTVV.

Of note for this clonotype: One end of the junction is discordant with germline, which a read error may explain. This sequence joins TRBV20-1 and TRBJ2-5, with 9 nucleotides matching TRBD2. The CDR3 has 16 residues. The germline gives CDR1 DFQATT, CDR2 SNEGSKA (reference sequence). The CDR3 loop is CSASTVAGGQRETQYF. CDR3 in DNA: TGCAGTGCTAGCACGGTGGCGGGAGGGCAGCGGGAGACCCAATACTTC.

Remarks on this clonotype: This could be a read error, since a much larger clone is one nucleotide away. V gene TRBV2 combines with J gene TRBJ2-1; 13 bases match TRBD2. The CDR3 spans 14 residues. Germline V gives CDR1 SNHLY, CDR2 FYNNEI. With 4 bases clipped from V and 9 bases from J, the junction kept 3 bases outside the gene matches. The CDR3 loop reads CASSAGLAGLEQFF. The DNA for the CDR3 is TGTGCCAGCAGTGCGGGACTAGCGGGACTTGAGCAGTTCTTC.

This clonotype was seen many times. The chain carries TRBV28 and TRBJ1-2, with D uncertain. The ends were cut back, 6 bases at V and 8 bases at J, with 13 bases in the middle. The CDR3 is 12 residues long. Germline assignment: CDR1 MDHEN and CDR2 SYDVKM. DNA of the CDR3: TGTGCCAGCAGAGGGAGGGCCTACGGCTACACCTTC. This sequence encodes CASRGRAYGYTF.